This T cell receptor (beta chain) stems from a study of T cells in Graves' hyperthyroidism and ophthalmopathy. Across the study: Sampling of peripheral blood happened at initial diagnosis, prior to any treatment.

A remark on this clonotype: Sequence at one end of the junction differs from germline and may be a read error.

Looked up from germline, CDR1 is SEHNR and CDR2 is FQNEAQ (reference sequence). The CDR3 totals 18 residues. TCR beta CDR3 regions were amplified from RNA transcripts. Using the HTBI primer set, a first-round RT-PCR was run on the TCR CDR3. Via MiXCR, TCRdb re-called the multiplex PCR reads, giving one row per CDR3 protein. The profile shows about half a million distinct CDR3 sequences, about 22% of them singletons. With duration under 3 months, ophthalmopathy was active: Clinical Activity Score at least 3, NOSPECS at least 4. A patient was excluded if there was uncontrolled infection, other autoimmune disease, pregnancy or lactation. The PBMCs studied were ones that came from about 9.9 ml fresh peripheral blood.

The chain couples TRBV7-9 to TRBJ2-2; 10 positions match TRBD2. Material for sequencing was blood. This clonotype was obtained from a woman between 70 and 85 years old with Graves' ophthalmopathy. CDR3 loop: CASSLDSGTSVYTEELFF. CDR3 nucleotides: TGTGCCAGCAGCTTAGATTCAGGGACTAGCGTTTACACCGAGGAGCTGTTTTTT.